The TCR beta chain described here comes from a study of neoadjuvant anti-PD-1 for oral cavity cancer. Study-wide context: Patients mostly received three to four biweekly nivolumab doses at 3 mg/kg before surgery. Around day 43, patients without progression received a fourth nivolumab dose before surgery. Regarding the study as a whole: Higher pretreatment blood Treg/Th17 ratios correlated with higher pretreatment blood and lower post-treatment tumor TCRbeta clonality. Non-responders to neoadjuvant nivolumab had significantly more clonal PBMC T cells than responders.

Note on this clone: Its antigen remains unidentified.

Measured with immunoSEQ multiplex PCR; TCRdb has only the in-frame clones, and not every one. The sample has around 14,000 clones, around 70% seen once. V lost 7 bases, J lost 0 bases, and 10 bases lay in between. The CDR3 has 13 residues. Germline V gene sequence: CDR1 SNHLY, CDR2 FYNNEI. The chain has TRBV2 and TRBJ2-7; D unclear. The receptor comes from a person between 40 and 85 years old with oral cavity squamous cell carcinoma. Source: PBMCs, taken before nivolumab (anti-PD-1) treatment. The CDR3 here is CASTAADSYEQYF. The CDR3, as DNA: TGTGCCAGCACCGCGGCCGACTCCTACGAGCAGTACTTC.